Following are 20 T cell receptor beta chains from one sample sequenced in a study of vaccination and CD4 T cells after COVID-19. As for treatment: approximately nine-day PBMC culture with coronavirus spike peptide pools or control peptides (ViraFEST assay). No antigens are known for them. Cultured CD4+ T cells had their DNA profiled by the Oncomine TCR Beta short-read assay. One entry per CDR3 protein, called by TCRdb with MiXCR from the PCR reads. This sample has approximately 19,000 distinct CDR3 sequences; nearly 55% occur once, and the top ten carry 5.5% to 7%. The sample consisted of CD4+ T cells from blood, cultured in vitro. All receptors derive from a human donor who had recovered from COVID-19.

The chain has TRBV5-1 and TRBJ2-7; no clear D. The CDR3 has 11 residues. Trimming removed 0 bases from V and 6 bases from J, with 4 bases in between. Germline V gene sequence: CDR1 SGHRS, CDR2 YFSETQ. In DNA form, the CDR3 reads TGCGCCAGCAGCTTGGGGACCGAGCAGTACTTC. Its protein is CASSLGTEQYF. Combining the CDR3 with reference TRBV5-1 and TRBJ2-7 gives the whole variable domain KAGVTQTPRYLIKTRGQQVTLSCSPISGHRSVSWYQQTPGQGLQFLFEYFSETQRNKGNFPGRFSGRQFSNSRSEMNVSTLELGDSALYLCASSLGTEQYFGPGTRLTVT.

The table lists this clonotype with a few counts. CDR3 bases: TGTGCCAGCAGTTTAGCGGGAGGGCGCACAGATACGCAGTATTTT. It codes for CASSLAGGRTDTQYF. This rearrangement joins TRBV27 to TRBJ2-3; 9 bases map to TRBD2. The CDR3 spans 15 residues. Germline CDR1 and CDR2: MNHEY and SMNVEV (reference sequence). Losses at the gene ends were 2 bases for V and 1 base for J; bases not matched to a gene: 1.

This clonotype came up a few times. This rearrangement joins TRBV14 to TRBJ1-5; the D gene is possibly TRBD1 (6 bases). CDR3 size: 15 residues. Trimming left V 1 base short and J 3 bases short, with 10 bases between. The germline gives CDR1 SGHDN, CDR2 FVKESK. The CDR3 is CASSQGTDLNQPQHF. CDR3 nucleotides: TGTGCCAGCAGCCAAGGGACAGACCTCAATCAGCCCCAGCATTTT.

This chain links TRBV12-3 or TRBV12-4 with TRBJ1-1, with 10 bases fitting TRBD1. The CDR3 runs to 14 residues. V dropped 5 bases and J dropped 5; count of bases not matched to a gene: 5. As DNA, the CDR3 is TGTGCCAGCAGTCGGACAGGGGGAGGTACTGAAGCTTTCTTT. The encoded protein is CASSRTGGGTEAFF.

This chain joins TRBV6-1 and TRBJ2-5, with 8 bases identical to TRBD1. Germline V lookup: CDR1 MNHNS, CDR2 SASEGT. V was pared by 6 bases and J by 2 bases, with 2 bases of the junction left unmatched. This CDR3 has 13 amino acids. CDR3 DNA: TGTGCCAGCAGCGGGACAGGACAAGAGACCCAGTACTTC. This translates into CASSGTGQETQYF.

The chain uses TRBV11-2 and TRBJ2-3; D is undetermined. The V end was cut by 5 bases, the J end by 2 bases, with 5 bases between. Germline-derived CDR1 and CDR2 are SGHAT and FQNNGV. The length of the CDR3 is 12 residues. The CDR3 reads CASSLYTDTQYF. DNA for the CDR3: TGTGCCAGCAGCCTTTACACAGATACGCAGTATTTT.

Only a few counts were recorded for this clonotype. The chain has TRBV27 and TRBJ2-4, with 7 bases lining up with TRBD2. V lost 4 bases and J lost 3; bases outside the gene matches: 6. Germline values: CDR1 MNHEY, CDR2 SMNVEV (reference sequence). The CDR3 runs 15 residues. The CDR3 reads CASSSPGTNKNIQYF. Written as DNA, the CDR3 is TGTGCCAGCAGTTCACCCGGGACTAACAAAAACATTCAGTACTTC.

The table lists this clonotype with a few counts. The chain links TRBV2 to TRBJ2-5; D assignment may be TRBD1 or TRBD2 (5 bases each). CDR1 and CDR2 from the germline V gene are SNHLY and FYNNEI. Between the trimmed V and J ends, which lost 1 base and 4 bases, there was a span of 7 bases. CDR3 length: 13 residues. The CDR3 here is CASSEVGTETQYF. CDR3 coding DNA: TGTGCCAGCAGTGAAGTGGGGACAGAGACCCAGTACTTC.

This clonotype was found a few times. The chain couples TRBV28 to TRBJ1-3; D unclear. This CDR3 is built from 12 residues. V lost 6 bases and J lost 8, with 11 bases in between. Germline values: CDR1 MDHEN, CDR2 SYDVKM. The DNA for the CDR3 is TGTGCCAGCAGCGTCAGACGAGACACCATATATTTT. It translates to CASSVRRDTIYF.

This clonotype appeared a single time. The gene calls are TRBV28 and TRBJ1-3, with no clear D. The germline V and J ends were trimmed by 3 bases and 8 bases, with 17 bases remaining between them. Germline assignment: CDR1 MDHEN and CDR2 SYDVKM. This CDR3 region has 15 residues. CDR3 loop: CASSLQSGHTDTIYF. The CDR3 DNA reads TGTGCCAGCAGTTTGCAATCTGGGCATACGGACACCATATATTTT.

The chain employs TRBV11-3 and TRBJ1-2, with 9 bases identical to TRBD1. The CDR3 is 16 amino acids. The junction had 6 bases not matched to a gene; V was cut back by 4 bases and J by 0 bases. Germline V lookup: CDR1 SGHNT, CDR2 YENEEA. The DNA for the CDR3 is TGTGCCAGCAGCTCAGGACAGGGGCGAGCTAACTATGGCTACACCTTC. It yields the protein CASSSGQGRANYGYTF.

This chain links TRBV18 with TRBJ2-5; D uncertain. Germline CDR1 is KGHSH and CDR2 is LQKENI. The ends were cut back, 5 bases at V and 2 bases at J, with 15 bases in the middle. The length of the CDR3 is 15 residues. CDR3 sequence (DNA): TGTGCCAGCTCAGACTGGTTGGGCAGTCAAGAGACCCAGTACTTC. It is translated as CASSDWLGSQETQYF.

J is TRBJ2-7 and V is TRBV6-5, with D perhaps assigned TRBD1 or TRBD2 (5 bases each). The germline V gene has CDR1 MNHEY and CDR2 SVGAGI. Deletions cut 2 bases from V and 0 bases from J, with 8 bases between. The CDR3 covers 14 residues. CDR3 amino acids: CASSYEGRSYEQYF. The CDR3 bases are TGTGCCAGCAGTTACGAGGGGCGCTCCTACGAGCAGTACTTC.

This clonotype was seen a handful of times. The CDR3 protein is CASSIWTKPSYGYTF. CDR3 nucleotides: TGTGCCAGTAGTATTTGGACAAAGCCCTCCTATGGCTACACCTTC. The chain uses TRBV19 and TRBJ1-2; a weak D match, TRBD1 (5 bases). V was pared by 3 bases and J by 4 bases, with 15 bases between. The CDR3 runs 15 residues. In germline, CDR1 is LNHDA, CDR2 SQIVND (reference sequence).

This rearrangement joins TRBV28 to TRBJ1-2, with unresolved D. The germline gives CDR1 MDHEN, CDR2 SYDVKM. There are 14 residues in the CDR3. V was clipped by 5 bases and J by 8 bases, with 18 bases between them. The DNA of the CDR3 is TGTGCCAGCAGTCCACCGCCCGGGCCTATAGGCTACACCTTC. Protein product: CASSPPPGPIGYTF.

The V and J genes are TRBV20-1 and TRBJ2-7, with unresolved D. The germline V and J ends were trimmed by 5 bases and 2 bases, with 4 bases remaining between them. This CDR3 contains 10 residues. Germline V gives CDR1 DFQATT, CDR2 SNEGSKA (reference sequence). The CDR3 DNA is TGCAGTGCTTCCCCCTACGAGCAGTACTTC. Amino acids: CSASPYEQYF.

The CDR3 loop is CASSLVTGRSYNEQFF. As DNA, the CDR3 is TGTGCCAGCAGCTTAGTAACAGGGAGGTCCTACAATGAGCAGTTCTTC. The genes are TRBV7-9 and TRBJ2-1; the D gene could be TRBD1 or TRBD2 (6 bases each). CDR3 size: 16 residues. The V end was cut by 1 base, the J end by 1 base, with 11 bases between. Per the germline V gene, CDR1 is SEHNR and CDR2 is FQNEAQ (reference sequence).

The chain links TRBV20-1 to TRBJ2-7, with 8 nucleotides matching TRBD1. CDR1 is DFQATT, CDR2 SNEGSKA, per germline (reference sequence). V lost 0 bases to trimming and J lost 6 bases; unmatched junction nucleotides: 10. The CDR3 runs 15 residues. The CDR3, as DNA: TGCAGTGCTAGAGAGCGTCCGGACAGGGTTCGCGAGCAGTACTTC. It is translated as CSARERPDRVREQYF.

This chain links TRBV2 with TRBJ2-3, with 9 bases identical to TRBD1. J lost 2 bases, V lost 6 bases, and 3 bases had no gene match. Germline lookup yields CDR1 SNHLY and CDR2 FYNNEI. The CDR3 runs 14 residues. The CDR3 loop reads CASRWTGDTDTQYF. Here the CDR3 DNA reads TGTGCCAGCAGGTGGACAGGGGACACAGATACGCAGTATTTT.

The rearrangement joins TRBV27 to TRBJ1-4; 7 bases are a match to TRBD1. Germline-derived CDR1 and CDR2 are MNHEY and SMNVEV (reference sequence). The CDR3 is 17 amino acids. Germline trimming cut 0 bases from V and 8 bases from J; bases unmatched to any gene: 12. CDR3 nucleotides: TGTGCCAGCAGTTTATCCGACAGGGCAGGGGAGAACGAAAAACTGTTTTTT. This translates into CASSLSDRAGENEKLFF.